The rows below give T cell receptor beta chains drawn from one sample of a study of shared clonotypes between healthy human individuals. Profiled with immunoSEQ multiplex PCR; TCRdb holds only in-frame clones, not every one. The repertoire holds some 95,000 clones, with almost 70% as singletons. Sequenced sample: memory CD8+ T cells sorted from blood. Source of these receptors: a man younger than 45 in good health. Each CDR3 is given with its conserved first and last residue. D genes are given only for firm matches. Rows give clone size only sometimes, using once, few, many, or a class for an expanded clone.

TRBV11-2,NA,13,TRBJ2-7,NA,CASSPRDVYEQYF,TGTGCCAGCAGCCCCCGGGATGTCTACGAGCAGTACTTC
TRBV29-1,TRBD1,14,TRBJ1-5,once,CSVVTGTGNQPQHF,TGCAGCGTTGTGACCGGGACAGGCAATCAGCCCCAGCATTTT
TRBV7-3,TRBD1,15,TRBJ2-5,NA,CASSLTGQGQETQYF,TGTGCCAGCAGCTTAACCGGACAGGGACAAGAGACCCAGTACTTC
TRBV4-2,NA,16,TRBJ2-6,few,CASSQEGNSGANVLTF,TGTGCCAGCAGCCAAGAAGGCAACTCTGGGGCCAACGTCCTGACTTTC
TRBV25-1,TRBD2,15,TRBJ2-1,NA,CASSERSGSRNEQFF,TGTGCCAGCAGTGAAAGAAGCGGGAGTAGAAATGAGCAGTTCTTC
TRBV19,NA,16,TRBJ2-6,few,CASSIGHSSGANVLTF,TGTGCCAGTAGTATCGGACACAGCTCTGGGGCCAACGTCCTGACTTTC
TRBV20-1,NA,10,TRBJ2-7,few,CSASMGKQYF,TGCAGTGCTAGTATGGGGAAGCAGTACTTC
TRBV29-1,NA,12,TRBJ1-1,NA,CSVAPMNTEAFF,TGCAGCGTTGCACCAATGAACACTGAAGCTTTCTTT
TRBV18,NA,13,TRBJ2-2,few,CASSPTGSGELFF,TGTGCCAGCTCGCCAACAGGCAGCGGGGAGCTGTTTTTT
TRBV6-5,NA,13,TRBJ1-1,NA,CASSYSRGTEAFF,TGTGCCAGCAGTTACAGCCGGGGCACTGAAGCTTTCTTT
TRBV2,NA,16,TRBJ2-2,NA,CASSDNSGRSTGELFF,TGTGCCAGCAGTGATAATAGCGGTCGAAGCACCGGGGAGCTGTTTTTT
TRBV21-1,NA,12,TRBJ2-1,NA,CASSARCNEQFF,TGTGCCAGCAGCGCCAGGTGCAATGAGCAGTTCTTC
TRBV6-5,NA,15,TRBJ2-3,NA,CASRAHRAVTDTQYF,TGTGCCAGCAGGGCCCACAGGGCGGTCACAGATACGCAGTATTTT
TRBV4-3,TRBD2,15,TRBJ2-7,NA,CASSYQREGLNEQYF,TGCGCCAGCAGCTATCAGCGGGAGGGCCTTAACGAGCAGTACTTC
TRBV29-1,TRBD1,15,TRBJ2-2,NA,CSVTLQGAGTGELFF,TGCAGCGTTACCTTACAGGGGGCGGGCACCGGGGAGCTGTTTTTT
TRBV11-2,TRBD2,13,TRBJ2-1,NA,CASSLDRAGVWFF,TGTGCCAGCAGCTTAGATAGGGCGGGAGTGTGGTTCTTC
TRBV11-1,TRBD2,15,TRBJ2-2,NA,CASRDRLAGAGELFF,TGTGCCAGCAGAGATCGACTAGCGGGAGCCGGGGAGCTGTTTTTT
TRBV28,NA,15,TRBJ2-3,few,CASSLGDPSTDTQYF,TGTGCCAGCAGTTTAGGGGATCCTAGCACAGATACGCAGTATTTT
TRBV6-5,NA,14,TRBJ2-7,NA,CASRQDITRYEQYF,TGTGCCAGCAGGCAGGACATCACACGCTACGAGCAGTACTTC
TRBV6-4,TRBD2,19,TRBJ2-5,NA,CASSDGIGGRARGQETQYF,TGTGCCAGCAGTGACGGCATCGGCGGGAGGGCCCGGGGGCAAGAGACCCAGTACTTC
TRBV19,TRBD2,19,TRBJ2-1,NA,CASSRRSQSIAGVVNEQFF,TGTGCCAGTAGTAGAAGATCGCAATCTATAGCGGGAGTGGTAAATGAGCAGTTCTTC
TRBV9,NA,13,TRBJ2-7,NA,CASSVEPRYEQYF,TGTGCCAGCAGCGTAGAGCCCCGCTACGAGCAGTACTTC
TRBV6-5,TRBD1,14,TRBJ2-7,NA,CASKNRDRGNEQYF,TGTGCCAGCAAAAACCGGGACAGGGGAAACGAGCAGTACTTC
TRBV6-1,TRBD2,15,TRBJ2-7,many,CASSEAEAGAYEQYF,TGTGCCAGCAGTGAAGCAGAAGCGGGAGCCTACGAGCAGTACTTC
TRBV2,TRBD2,13,TRBJ2-1,NA,CASSELAGNEQFF,TGTGCCAGCAGTGAACTAGCGGGCAATGAGCAGTTCTTC
TRBV6-1,NA,15,TRBJ2-6,few,CASSERPSGANVLTF,TGTGCCAGCAGTGAACGGCCCTCTGGGGCCAACGTCCTGACTTTC
TRBV5-6,TRBD2,14,TRBJ2-7,NA,CASSQTGLDAEQYF,TGTGCCAGCAGCCAAACGGGACTAGACGCCGAGCAGTACTTC
TRBV19,TRBD1,16,TRBJ1-3,NA,CASSFHRGPSGNTIYF,TGTGCCAGTAGTTTCCACAGGGGACCCTCTGGAAACACCATATATTTT
TRBV7-6,NA,15,TRBJ2-1,NA,CASSLERSSYNEQFF,TGTGCCAGCAGCTTAGAGAGGAGCTCCTACAATGAGCAGTTCTTC
TRBV5-1,NA,13,TRBJ2-1,NA,CASSLAQINEQFF,TGCGCCAGCAGCTTGGCACAGATCAATGAGCAGTTCTTC
TRBV6-4,TRBD2,14,TRBJ2-1,many,CASSDSGTSGGQFF,TGTGCCAGCAGTGACTCCGGGACTAGCGGAGGGCAGTTCTTC
TRBV5-5,NA,15,TRBJ1-2,NA,CASSLDPVLNYGYTF,TGTGCCAGCAGCTTAGACCCGGTACTAAACTATGGCTACACCTTC
TRBV2,TRBD2,17,TRBJ2-1,NA,CASPERTSGLDRGEQFF,TGTGCCAGCCCCGAGAGGACTAGCGGCCTCGATCGGGGTGAGCAGTTCTTC
TRBV7-9,NA,15,TRBJ2-1,NA,CASQGMSGFLNEQFF,TGTGCCAGCCAAGGAATGAGCGGGTTCCTCAATGAGCAGTTCTTC
TRBV28,TRBD1,13,TRBJ1-3,NA,CASRGTAGNTIYF,TGTGCCAGCAGGGGGACAGCCGGAAACACCATATATTTT
TRBV28,TRBD2,16,TRBJ2-1,NA,CASSITGTSGNNEQFF,TGTGCCAGCAGTATAACCGGGACTAGCGGGAACAATGAGCAGTTCTTC
TRBV13,NA,13,TRBJ2-1,few,CASSLAGYNEQFF,TGTGCCAGCAGCTTAGCGGGATACAATGAGCAGTTCTTC
TRBV4-2,TRBD2,17,TRBJ2-3,NA,CASSQGGTIDNTDTQYF,TGTGCCAGCAGCCAAGGGGGGACTATCGATAACACAGATACGCAGTATTTT
TRBV27,TRBD2,17,TRBJ2-7,NA,CASSSEGAGGSNYEQYF,TGTGCCAGCAGTTCCGAGGGAGCGGGAGGGTCAAACTACGAGCAGTACTTC
TRBV5-1,NA,15,TRBJ2-3,NA,CASSPYVSGADTQYF,TGCGCCAGCAGCCCATACGTGAGTGGGGCAGATACGCAGTATTTT
TRBV7-3,NA,15,TRBJ1-1,NA,CASSLQGYGNTEAFF,TGTGCCAGCAGCTTACAAGGGTATGGGAACACTGAAGCTTTCTTT